This is a list of T cell receptor beta chains from one sample in a study of T cell changes during pregnancy in multiple sclerosis. The method was immunoSEQ multiplex PCR; TCRdb's version includes in-frame clones alone and lacks a portion of them. The sample contains roughly 90,000 clones, around 90% of which appear only once. The source material was peripheral blood, sampled in the first trimester of pregnancy. The receptors were gathered from a female donor in good health, enrolled as a control in a pregnancy study. Each CDR3 is given without its conserved first and last residue. Each record gives: V gene, J gene, CDR3 protein.

v_call: TRBV29-1; j_call: TRBJ2-7; cdr3_aa: SVDPGGKPYEQY
v_call: TRBV7-3; j_call: TRBJ2-2; cdr3_aa: ASSSSGPTGELF
v_call: TRBV6-1; j_call: TRBJ2-7; cdr3_aa: ASRSPGSYEQY
v_call: TRBV7-9; j_call: TRBJ2-7; cdr3_aa: ASSKGDKRPEQY
v_call: TRBV28; j_call: TRBJ1-1; cdr3_aa: ASSHRQGRGNTEAF
v_call: TRBV18; j_call: TRBJ1-1; cdr3_aa: ASSPPLAVNTEAF
v_call: TRBV5-4; j_call: TRBJ1-1; cdr3_aa: ASTPVEGRSNTEAF
v_call: TRBV6-6; j_call: TRBJ2-7; cdr3_aa: ASSSRSYEQY
v_call: TRBV4-1; j_call: TRBJ2-5; cdr3_aa: ASSQGTGQWGTQY
v_call: TRBV7-9; j_call: TRBJ1-2; cdr3_aa: ASSLGGTAGVGYT
v_call: TRBV6-1; j_call: TRBJ1-5; cdr3_aa: ASSKGREGQEPQH
v_call: TRBV7-2; j_call: TRBJ1-6; cdr3_aa: ASSLTGLGSPLH
v_call: TRBV6-1; j_call: TRBJ2-2; cdr3_aa: ASSEWAHDNTGELF
v_call: TRBV18; j_call: TRBJ1-1; cdr3_aa: ASSEGYTEAF
v_call: TRBV11-2; j_call: TRBJ2-2; cdr3_aa: ASSLERRLGTNTGELF
v_call: TRBV15; j_call: TRBJ1-1; cdr3_aa: ATSLDSMNTEAF
v_call: TRBV11-2; j_call: TRBJ2-6; cdr3_aa: ASSHPGRAGANVLT
v_call: TRBV29-1; j_call: TRBJ2-3; cdr3_aa: SVEDGEGDTQY
v_call: TRBV5-4; j_call: TRBJ1-2; cdr3_aa: ASSWTEANYGYT
v_call: TRBV7-6; j_call: TRBJ2-1; cdr3_aa: ASSLAGGYPNEQF
v_call: TRBV5-1; j_call: TRBJ2-4; cdr3_aa: ASTRDRDKNIQY
v_call: TRBV9; j_call: TRBJ2-5; cdr3_aa: ASSVGLAGGPETQY
v_call: TRBV6-5; j_call: TRBJ1-2; cdr3_aa: ASSRTAFNYGYT
v_call: TRBV7-9; j_call: TRBJ2-3; cdr3_aa: ASSLAGLGTDTQY
v_call: TRBV5-5; j_call: TRBJ2-7; cdr3_aa: ASSYRDNSYEQY
v_call: TRBV6-5; j_call: TRBJ1-1; cdr3_aa: ASSYRGGAGTEAF
v_call: TRBV4-2; j_call: TRBJ2-1; cdr3_aa: ASSQETGVSRGEQF
v_call: TRBV4-3; j_call: TRBJ2-1; cdr3_aa: ASSQGLGGGLYNEQF
v_call: TRBV2; j_call: TRBJ1-1; cdr3_aa: ASNYGVGTEAF
v_call: TRBV5-1; j_call: TRBJ1-1; cdr3_aa: ASSQGGSTEAF
v_call: TRBV6-1; j_call: TRBJ1-5; cdr3_aa: ASSGRGGRENQPQH
v_call: TRBV5-1; j_call: TRBJ1-2; cdr3_aa: ASSPQGAGGYT
v_call: TRBV9; j_call: TRBJ1-2; cdr3_aa: ASSSKITTYGYT
v_call: TRBV4-1; j_call: TRBJ2-1; cdr3_aa: ASSQIPGVGIGTAINEQF
v_call: TRBV4-2; j_call: TRBJ2-2; cdr3_aa: ASSQGDGSNTGELF
v_call: TRBV28; j_call: TRBJ1-1; cdr3_aa: ASSILTGGNTEAF
v_call: TRBV20-1; j_call: TRBJ1-1; cdr3_aa: SGTQNTEAF
v_call: TRBV6-6; j_call: TRBJ2-3; cdr3_aa: ATGGLGDTQY
v_call: TRBV4-2; j_call: TRBJ1-1; cdr3_aa: ASSGGREAF
v_call: TRBV28; j_call: TRBJ1-2; cdr3_aa: ASSYPFTGPHGYT
v_call: TRBV7-2; j_call: TRBJ2-1; cdr3_aa: ASSLVLSGINNEQF
v_call: TRBV7-2; j_call: TRBJ2-7; cdr3_aa: ASSLGRGRPAYEQY
v_call: TRBV5-1; j_call: TRBJ2-6; cdr3_aa: ASSESSGANVLT
v_call: TRBV18; j_call: TRBJ1-5; cdr3_aa: ASSPIGASNQPQH
v_call: TRBV7-3; j_call: TRBJ1-1; cdr3_aa: ASSMTGNTEAF